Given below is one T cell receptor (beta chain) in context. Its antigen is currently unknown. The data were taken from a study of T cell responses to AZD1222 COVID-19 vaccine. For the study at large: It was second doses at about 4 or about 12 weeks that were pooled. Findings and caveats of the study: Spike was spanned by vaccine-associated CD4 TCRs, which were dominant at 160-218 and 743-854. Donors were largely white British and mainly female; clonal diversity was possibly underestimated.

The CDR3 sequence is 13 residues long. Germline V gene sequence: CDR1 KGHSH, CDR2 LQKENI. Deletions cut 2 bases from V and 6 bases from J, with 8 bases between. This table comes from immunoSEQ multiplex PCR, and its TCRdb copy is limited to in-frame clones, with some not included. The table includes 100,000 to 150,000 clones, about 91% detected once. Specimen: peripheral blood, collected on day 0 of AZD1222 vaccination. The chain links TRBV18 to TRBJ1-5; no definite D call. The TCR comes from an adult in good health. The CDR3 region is CASSPDLAQPQHF. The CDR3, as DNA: TGTGCCAGCTCACCAGATTTGGCTCAGCCCCAGCATTTT.